The 25 T cell receptor beta chains in this list originate from one sample, sequenced in a study of blood T cell repertoires in COVID-19. Sequencing was performed with immunoSEQ multiplex PCR; in TCRdb, only in-frame clones are kept and a portion is missing. The sample has about 310,000 clones, roughly 84% seen once. The sequenced material came from peripheral blood. Every receptor here comes from a man over 45 with active or convalescent COVID-19.

The gene calls are TRBV5-1 and TRBJ1-6; TRBD1 aligns across 10 bases. The length of the CDR3 is 15 residues. CDR1 and CDR2 (germline): SGHRS, YFSETQ. With V trimmed by 3 bases and J by 7 bases, 4 bases remained unmatched. CDR3 amino acids: CASSSGQGLNSPLHF. CDR3 nucleotides: TGCGCCAGCAGCTCGGGACAGGGGTTGAATTCACCCCTCCACTTT.

V is TRBV9 and J is TRBJ1-2; D gene unclear. Per the germline V gene, CDR1 is SGDLS and CDR2 is YYNGEE. CDR3 length equals 14 residues. V dropped 0 bases and J dropped 7 bases, with 13 bases sitting between them. The DNA of the CDR3 is TGTGCCAGCAGCGTAGATGGTAGAAGCGGTGGCTACACCTTC. Translated: CASSVDGRSGGYTF.

The genes are TRBV7-2 and TRBJ2-3; TRBD2 matches at 8 bases. CDR1 and CDR2 (germline): SGHTA, FQGNSA. The CDR3 covers 15 residues. V was clipped by 1 base and J by 5 bases; unmatched bases: 5. CDR3 region: CASSLEASGGDTQYF. CDR3 sequence (DNA): TGTGCCAGCAGCTTAGAAGCCAGCGGGGGAGATACGCAGTATTTT.

This clone turned up a few times. J is TRBJ2-7 and V is TRBV3-1 (or the pseudogene TRBV3-2), with D perhaps matching TRBD2 (7 bases). V was trimmed by 0 bases and J by 3 bases, leaving 21 bases between them. Germline V gene data show CDR1 as LGHDT and CDR2 as YNNKEL (reference sequence). The CDR3 totals 18 residues. The CDR3 protein is CASSQDQPRGGADYEQYF. In DNA form, the CDR3 reads TGTGCCAGCAGCCAAGACCAACCTAGGGGGGGCGCGGACTACGAGCAGTACTTC.

This clone appeared a few times. The rearrangement links TRBV18 to TRBJ1-2, with 9 nucleotides matching TRBD1. This CDR3 region has 16 residues. Germline lookup yields CDR1 KGHSH and CDR2 LQKENI. V lost 0 bases to trimming and J lost 6 bases; unmatched junction nucleotides: 8. CDR3 in amino acids: CASSPPGLTGGNGYTF. In DNA, the CDR3 is TGTGCCAGCTCACCACCGGGACTAACAGGGGGCAATGGCTACACCTTC.

The V gene is TRBV29-1, the J gene TRBJ2-7; maybe TRBD2 (6 bases). The CDR3 runs 17 residues. From germline, CDR1 is SQVTM and CDR2 ANQGSEA. Trimming took off 2 bases at V and 0 bases at J, with 20 bases between the two ends. The CDR3 DNA is TGCAGCGTTGAATCTCTATCCCTAGCGTCCAGCTCCTACGAGCAGTACTTC. Its protein product is CSVESLSLASSSYEQYF.

The chain couples TRBV2 to TRBJ2-5, with 11 bases fitting TRBD2. Trimming removed 4 bases from V and 1 base from J; junction bases left unmatched: 5. Germline lookup yields CDR1 SNHLY and CDR2 FYNNEI. The CDR3 loop spans 16 amino acids. CDR3 amino acids: CASSGLLAGVQETQYF. The CDR3 nucleotides read TGTGCCAGCAGTGGCCTACTAGCGGGAGTCCAAGAGACCCAGTACTTC.

The CDR3 here is CASSSDSNTEAFF. In DNA form, the CDR3 reads TGTGCCAGCTCAAGCGACAGTAACACTGAAGCTTTCTTT. This rearrangement joins TRBV18 to TRBJ1-1; maybe TRBD1 (5 bases). The CDR3 loop spans 13 amino acids. The germline V and J ends were trimmed by 5 bases and 2 bases, with 9 bases remaining between them. The germline V gene has CDR1 KGHSH and CDR2 LQKENI.

This clone was counted ten times or more. The V and J genes are TRBV2 and TRBJ1-2, with 7 bases aligning to TRBD1. The CDR3 has 14 amino acids. The V and J ends lost 7 bases and 4 bases, in that order; junction bases with no gene match: 9. CDR1 SNHLY and CDR2 FYNNEI come from the germline V gene. The CDR3 protein is CASTPTGLFYGYTF. In DNA form, the CDR3 reads TGTGCCAGCACTCCGACAGGGTTATTCTATGGCTACACCTTC.

V is TRBV19 and J is TRBJ1-4, with 12 positions matching TRBD1. Germline-derived CDR1 and CDR2 are LNHDA and SQIVND (reference sequence). The CDR3 is made up of 17 amino acids. V dropped 8 bases and J dropped 6; count of bases not matched to a gene: 13. CDR3 region: CASSGDRGPTFDEKLFF. CDR3 in DNA: TGTGCCAGTTCCGGGGACAGGGGGCCCACTTTTGATGAAAAACTGTTTTTT.

The rearrangement joins TRBV4-1 to TRBJ2-2; weak D call: TRBD2 (6 bases). This CDR3 region has 18 residues. Germline V gives CDR1 MGHRA, CDR2 YSYEKL. Deletions cut 0 bases from V and 8 bases from J, with 22 bases between. CDR3 nucleotides: TGCGCCAGCAGCCAAGATATAATGGGACTCTCTTACCAGGGGGAGCTGTTTTTT. Translating gives CASSQDIMGLSYQGELFF.

This chain connects TRBV6-6 to TRBJ2-7; no reliable D call. Germline V gene data show CDR1 as MNHNY and CDR2 as SVGAGI (reference sequence). Trimming pared 0 bases from V and 3 bases from J, leaving 12 bases between. This CDR3 is built from 15 residues. The DNA of the CDR3 is TGTGCCAGCAGTTACTCTCGCCAGAGCGACTACGAGCAGTACTTC. Translation: CASSYSRQSDYEQYF.

This sequence joins TRBV30 and TRBJ1-6; D is undetermined. CDR1 and CDR2 from the germline V gene are GTSNPN and SVGIG (reference sequence). The CDR3 covers 12 residues. V lost 5 bases and J lost 5, with 7 bases in between. The CDR3 DNA is TGTGCCTGGGCCGTTAATAATTCACCCCTCCACTTT. It specifies CAWAVNNSPLHF.

This clone was observed a single time. The chain recombines TRBV15 with TRBJ1-1; no firm D call. Germline CDR1 and CDR2: LNHNV and YYDKDF (reference sequence). V was clipped by 3 bases and J by 5 bases, with 16 bases between them. There are 15 residues in the CDR3. CDR3 in DNA: TGTGCCACCAGCAGTCAGGCCTACGGAGGTACTGAAGCTTTCTTT. Translated: CATSSQAYGGTEAFF.

The chain joins TRBV6-5 to TRBJ1-2; D may be TRBD1 (5 bases). The germline V and J ends were trimmed by 10 bases and 5 bases, with 20 bases remaining between them. Germline CDR1 and CDR2: MNHEY and SVGAGI. The CDR3 totals 14 residues. This CDR3 is CATTNKPEGYGYTF. DNA for the CDR3: TGTGCCACCACCAACAAGCCGGAGGGGTATGGCTACACCTTC.

The chain combines TRBV6-6 with TRBJ1-6; 7 nucleotides align to TRBD1. This CDR3 contains 16 residues. Germline lookup yields CDR1 MNHNY and CDR2 SVGAGI (reference sequence). Unmatched junction bases numbered 7, after V lost 2 bases and J lost 6 bases. DNA of the CDR3: TGTGCCAGCAGTTACATCCCGGGACAGCTTAATTCACCCCTCCACTTT. It yields the protein CASSYIPGQLNSPLHF.

The chain joins TRBV9 to TRBJ1-1; a weak D match, TRBD1 (6 bases). This CDR3 is built from 14 residues. V lost 4 bases and J lost 0, with 10 bases in between. Germline V CDR1 and CDR2: SGDLS, YYNGEE. CDR3 sequence: CASSPPGVNTEAFF. In nucleotides, the CDR3 is TGTGCCAGCAGCCCCCCAGGGGTGAACACTGAAGCTTTCTTT.

The rearrangement links TRBV7-6 to TRBJ1-6; D call uncertain. The CDR3 contains 14 residues. The germline V and J ends were trimmed by 7 bases and 7 bases, with 14 bases remaining between them. The germline V gene encodes CDR1 SGHVS and CDR2 FNYEAQ. CDR3 sequence reads: CASTSGSLNSPLHF. In DNA, the CDR3 is TGTGCCAGCACCTCTGGTTCACTCAATTCACCCCTCCACTTT.

The J gene is TRBJ2-1, the V gene TRBV7-8; 11 bases map to TRBD2. The length of the CDR3 is 16 residues. CDR1 SGHVS and CDR2 FQNEAQ come from the germline V gene. V trimming: 3 bases; J trimming: 3 bases; junction bases outside the gene matches: 4. CDR3 in DNA: TGTGCCAGCAGCTTCATTCTAGCGGGGGGCTACAATGAGCAGTTCTTC. Protein sequence: CASSFILAGGYNEQFF. Using reference TRBV7-8 and TRBJ2-1 for the parts outside the CDR3, the full variable domain is GAGVSQSPRYKVAKRGQDVALRCDPISGHVSLFWYQQALGQGPEFLTYFQNEAQLDKSGLPSDRFFAERPEGSVSTLKIQRTQQEDSAVYLCASSFILAGGYNEQFFGPGTRLTVL.

This clone was recorded a few times. The gene calls are TRBV9 and TRBJ2-6; no reliable D call. The CDR3 is 16 amino acids. Germline loops: CDR1 SGDLS, CDR2 YYNGEE. Trimming removed 0 bases from V and 3 bases from J, with 10 bases in between. DNA of the CDR3: TGTGCCAGCAGCGTAGCGGCAGGCTATGGGGCCAACGTCCTGACTTTC. Its protein product is CASSVAAGYGANVLTF.

This clone occurred once. This sequence joins TRBV7-9 and TRBJ1-2; no reliable D call. CDR3 length: 15 amino acids. Per the germline V gene, CDR1 is SEHNR and CDR2 is FQNEAQ (reference sequence). Trimming removed 5 bases from V and 3 bases from J, with 16 bases in between. In DNA form, the CDR3 reads TGTGCCAGCAGCGCTCTGTCGGGAGTAGACTATGGCTACACCTTC. Translated: CASSALSGVDYGYTF.

V usage is TRBV7-6 and J usage is TRBJ1-4; maybe TRBD1 (5 bases). V was cut by 5 bases and J by 0 bases, with 13 bases left in between. Germline CDR1 is SGHVS and CDR2 is FNYEAQ. The CDR3 is 16 amino acids. CDR3 amino acids: CASSPQEGATNEKLFF. CDR3 DNA sequence: TGTGCCAGCAGCCCACAGGAGGGTGCAACTAATGAAAAACTGTTTTTT.

The chain employs TRBV5-1 and TRBJ2-7, with 10 bases aligning to TRBD2. Trimming took 1 base from V and 5 from J; bases not matched to a gene: 9. Germline V gene sequence: CDR1 SGHRS, CDR2 YFSETQ. This CDR3 spans 16 amino acids. CDR3 sequence: CASSLLPSGSSNEQYF. CDR3 nucleotide sequence: TGCGCCAGCAGCTTGTTGCCTAGCGGGAGTAGTAACGAGCAGTACTTC.

The rearrangement joins TRBV28 to TRBJ2-2, with a tentative D call TRBD1 (7 bases). The CDR3 extends over 16 amino acids. Looked up from germline, CDR1 is MDHEN and CDR2 is SYDVKM. The germline V and J ends were trimmed by 4 bases and 6 bases, with 18 bases remaining between them. The CDR3 DNA is TGTGCCAGCAGTTCCTCTCTCAGGGGGGCGGCCGGGGAGCTGTTTTTT. This sequence encodes CASSSSLRGAAGELFF.

This clone turned up a few times. The chain is built from TRBV5-1 and TRBJ1-6, with 9 bases aligning to TRBD1. V gave up 0 bases and J gave up 1 base; unmatched junction bases: 5. The CDR3 has 18 residues. Looked up from germline, CDR1 is SGHRS and CDR2 is YFSETQ. The CDR3 loop is CASSLGQGVSSYNSPLHF. The CDR3 nucleotides are TGCGCCAGCAGCTTGGGACAGGGGGTCAGTTCCTATAATTCACCCCTCCACTTT.